The present TCR beta chain was sequenced within a study of vaccination effects on CD4 cells after COVID-19. A roughly ten-day culture period preceded the isolation of CD4+ T cells. Each person got two doses of an mRNA SARS-CoV-2 vaccine, BNT162b2 or mRNA-1273. The CDR3 has 16 amino acids. V lost 0 bases to trimming and J lost 3 bases, with 14 bases between them. Germline V gene sequence: CDR1 LGHNA, CDR2 YNFKEQ. Comments on this clone: Its antigen is unidentified.

Measured with immunoSEQ multiplex PCR; TCRdb has only the in-frame clones, and not every one. The sample includes more than 55,000 clones, nearly 80% of them seen just once. This TCR derives from a human donor who received a COVID-19 vaccine. The source material was CD4+ T cells from PBMCs cultured without peptide, sampled after COVID-19 vaccination. The V gene is TRBV4-2, the J gene TRBJ1-2; tentatively, D is TRBD1 (5 bases). Here the CDR3 reads CASSQDLTGHYYGYTF. DNA for the CDR3: TGTGCCAGCAGCCAAGATCTCACAGGCCATTACTATGGCTACACCTTC.